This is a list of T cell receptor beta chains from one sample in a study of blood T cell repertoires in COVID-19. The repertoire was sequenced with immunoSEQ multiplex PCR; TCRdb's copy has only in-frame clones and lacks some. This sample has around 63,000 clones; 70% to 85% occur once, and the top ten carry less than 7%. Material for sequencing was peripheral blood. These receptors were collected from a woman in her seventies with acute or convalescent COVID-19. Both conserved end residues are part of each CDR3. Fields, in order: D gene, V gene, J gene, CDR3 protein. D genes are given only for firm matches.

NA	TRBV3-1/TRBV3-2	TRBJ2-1	CASSHLNNEQFF
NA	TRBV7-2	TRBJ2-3	CASSLQVLDTQYF
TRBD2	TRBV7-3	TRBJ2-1	CASSYSGGTYNEQFF
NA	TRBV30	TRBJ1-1	CAWSVSRRGAEAFF
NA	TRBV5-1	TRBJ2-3	CASSSQYTQYF
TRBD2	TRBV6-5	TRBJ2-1	CASRGGGYNEQFF
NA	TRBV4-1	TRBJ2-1	CASSPDPSSGSYNEQFF
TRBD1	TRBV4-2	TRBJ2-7	CASSQDRDRENEQYF
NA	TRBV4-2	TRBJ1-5	CASSQDGGQPGQPQHF
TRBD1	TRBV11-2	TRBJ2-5	CASSSTPGQGSETQYF